The 23 T cell receptor beta chains below come from one sample, sequenced in a study of PD-1 blockade in mismatch repair-deficient tumors. The time point: roughly 10-day in vitro stimulation with candidate neoantigen peptide 7. Only in-frame clones appear in the TCRdb table, and some are missing; sequencing was by immunoSEQ multiplex PCR. This sample carries under 9,500 clones, approximately 89% of them seen once, and the ten largest clones take about an eighth. These TCRs' antigens remain unknown. The specimen comprised cells cultured in vitro, sampled from a patient treated with pembrolizumab. The receptors originated from an adult with mismatch repair-deficient cancer.

The chain combines TRBV4-1 with TRBJ2-3; 7 positions agree with TRBD2. Trimming removed 3 bases from V and 4 bases from J; junction bases left unmatched: 22. The length of the CDR3 is 20 residues. Germline values: CDR1 MGHRA, CDR2 YSYEKL. The CDR3 coding sequence is TGCGCCAGCAGCCACGCCCCGGCAGGGTCGTGGCGGGGGTCCCCAGATACGCAGTATTTT. Translating it yields CASSHAPAGSWRGSPDTQYF.

The genes are TRBV21-1 and TRBJ2-5; the table assigns TRBD2, which was not confirmed against the DNA. TRBV21-1 is given as a pseudogene. The CDR3 totals 17 residues. In nucleotides, the CDR3 is TGTGCCAGCAGCGCTACAAAGGTGGGACTAGTGTTAGAGACCCAGTACTTC. Amino acids: CASSATKVGLVLETQYF.

This chain connects TRBV4-1 to TRBJ2-1; 13 bases match TRBD2. Looked up from germline, CDR1 is MGHRA and CDR2 is YSYEKL. The CDR3 is 20 residues long. The trim removed 0 bases at V and 8 bases at J, leaving 16 bases unmatched. CDR3 amino acids: CASSQEGGGGLAGEKDEQFF. CDR3 DNA: TGCGCCAGCAGCCAAGAGGGGGGCGGCGGACTAGCGGGGGAGAAGGATGAGCAGTTCTTC.

The chain's CDR3 is CAWSIGAQETQYF. CDR3 sequence (DNA): TGTGCCTGGAGTATCGGGGCCCAAGAGACCCAGTACTTC. The V call is TRBV30, the J call TRBJ2-5; D may correspond to TRBD1 or TRBD2 (5 bases each). This CDR3 has 13 residues. Germline V gene sequence: CDR1 GTSNPN, CDR2 SVGIG (reference sequence). The V and J ends lost 2 bases and 1 base respectively, with 8 bases between them.

The chain is built from TRBV5-1 and TRBJ2-3; no firm D call. Trimming took 0 bases from V and 1 from J, leaving 6 bases between them. CDR3 length equals 14 residues. Per the germline V gene, CDR1 is SGHRS and CDR2 is YFSETQ. In DNA, the CDR3 is TGCGCCAGCAGCTTGGATGTTGGCACAGATACGCAGTATTTT. Amino acids: CASSLDVGTDTQYF.

The J gene is TRBJ2-1, the V gene TRBV5-1; no clear D. Trimming took off 0 bases at V and 4 bases at J, with 2 bases between the two ends. The CDR3 consists of 12 residues. Germline CDR1 and CDR2: SGHRS and YFSETQ. CDR3 protein: CASSLAYNEQFF. The CDR3 DNA reads TGCGCCAGCAGCTTGGCTTACAATGAGCAGTTCTTC. The full variable domain, with the rest looked up from reference TRBV5-1 and TRBJ2-1, is KAGVTQTPRYLIKTRGQQVTLSCSPISGHRSVSWYQQTPGQGLQFLFEYFSETQRNKGNFPGRFSGRQFSNSRSEMNVSTLELGDSALYLCASSLAYNEQFFGPGTRLTVL.

V and J are TRBV7-9 and TRBJ2-7; 8 nucleotides agree with TRBD1. Germline assignment: CDR1 SEHNR and CDR2 FQNEAQ (reference sequence). CDR3 length: 15 amino acids. J gave up 2 bases and V 4 bases, and 7 bases lay outside the gene matches. The CDR3 region is CASSSRTGFTYEQYF. In nucleotides, the CDR3 is TGTGCCAGCAGCTCAAGGACAGGGTTTACCTACGAGCAGTACTTC.

CDR3 nucleotide sequence: TGTGCCAGCAGCTTAGAGAGGCGTAGCTCCTACAATGAGCAGTTCTTC. As protein: CASSLERRSSYNEQFF. The chain couples TRBV11-3 to TRBJ2-1; D is unresolved. Trimming left V 0 bases short and J 0 bases short, with 9 bases between. CDR1 SGHNT and CDR2 YENEEA come from the germline V gene. There are 16 residues in the CDR3.

The CDR3 DNA reads as TGTGCCAGCTCACCCGGACAGAACACTGAAGCTTTCTTT. It is translated as CASSPGQNTEAFF. The chain has TRBV18 and TRBJ1-1, with D possibly TRBD1 on 5 matching bases. The V gene lost 3 bases and the J gene lost 1 base, with 6 bases spanning the gap. The CDR3 contains 13 residues. Looked up from germline, CDR1 is KGHSH and CDR2 is LQKENI.

This clone appeared a few times. The CDR3 protein is CASSYSSSDRGYEQYF. The CDR3, as DNA: TGTGCCAGCAGTTACTCGAGTTCAGACAGGGGCTACGAGCAGTACTTC. The chain links TRBV6-5 to TRBJ2-7, with 8 bases identical to TRBD1. Per germline, CDR1 MNHEY and CDR2 SVGAGI. Trimming removed 0 bases from V and 3 bases from J; junction bases left unmatched: 7. The CDR3 totals 16 residues.

The rearrangement uses TRBV6-5 and TRBJ2-2, with a tentative D call TRBD1 (6 bases). V was cut by 5 bases and J by 6 bases, with 10 bases left in between. This CDR3 region has 13 residues. Germline CDR1 is MNHEY and CDR2 is SVGAGI. CDR3 nucleotide sequence: TGTGCCAGCAGTAACAGGGAAGCCGGGGAGCTGTTTTTT. Translating it yields CASSNREAGELFF.

V is TRBV19 and J is TRBJ1-1; 8 nucleotides line up with TRBD1. The CDR3 has 13 residues. The germline V gene has CDR1 LNHDA and CDR2 SQIVND (reference sequence). V was clipped by 5 bases and J by 5 bases; unmatched bases: 4. In nucleotides, the CDR3 is TGTGCCAGTAGTCCGGACAGGGAAACTGAAGCTTTCTTT. Protein sequence: CASSPDRETEAFF.

CDR3 residues: CASSLPTEPYGYTF. Written as DNA, the CDR3 is TGTGCCAGCAGTTTGCCCACAGAGCCCTATGGCTACACCTTC. The chain has TRBV28 and TRBJ1-2; D is undetermined. The CDR3 has 14 amino acids. Germline V gene sequence: CDR1 MDHEN, CDR2 SYDVKM. The V end was cut by 3 bases, the J end by 4 bases, with 12 bases between.

Only one count was recorded for this clone. The V call is TRBV28, the J call TRBJ2-6; D not resolved. This CDR3 comprises 13 residues. With 6 bases removed from V and 4 bases from J, the gap between germline ends came to 7 bases. Germline V gene sequence: CDR1 MDHEN, CDR2 SYDVKM. The CDR3 sequence is CASRRKGANVLTF. CDR3 nucleotides: TGTGCCAGCAGACGAAAGGGGGCCAACGTCCTGACTTTC.

The J gene is TRBJ1-4, the V gene TRBV30; D not certain. Germline V gene sequence: CDR1 GTSNPN, CDR2 SVGIG (reference sequence). Trimming left V 3 bases short and J 8 bases short, with 10 bases between. This CDR3 region has 12 residues. The CDR3, as DNA: TGTGCCTGGAGCTTAGGCGGGGAAAAACTGTTTTTT. As protein: CAWSLGGEKLFF.

The V call is TRBV7-3, the J call TRBJ1-2, with D possibly being TRBD1 (6 bases). Trimming pared 5 bases from V and 2 bases from J, leaving 12 bases between. The CDR3 is 14 residues long. The germline CDR1 and CDR2 sequences are SGHTA and FQGTGA. The CDR3 DNA reads as TGTGCCAGCAGCCGACCGGGACAAAACTATGGCTACACCTTC. Translation gives CASSRPGQNYGYTF.

This clone was observed a few times. The genes are TRBV15 and TRBJ1-1, with a possible D match to TRBD1 (5 bases). V lost 8 bases and J 0 bases, leaving 7 bases between the germline ends. This CDR3 is 12 amino acids long. Germline V gene data show CDR1 as LNHNV and CDR2 as YYDKDF (reference sequence). The CDR3 sequence is CATGGLNTEAFF. The CDR3 DNA is TGTGCCACCGGGGGGTTGAACACTGAAGCTTTCTTT.

This sequence joins TRBV29-1 and TRBJ1-1; D not resolved. V lost 3 bases and J lost 11, with 13 bases in between. The CDR3 is 11 residues long. Germline V gene lookup returns CDR1 SQVTM and CDR2 ANQGSEA. The CDR3 spells CSVEQEGRAFF. CDR3 sequence (DNA): TGCAGCGTTGAGCAGGAGGGTCGGGCTTTCTTT.

The chain couples TRBV5-4 to TRBJ2-5, with TRBD1 identical over 9 bases. Per the germline V gene, CDR1 is SGHNT and CDR2 is YYREEE (reference sequence). The CDR3 loop spans 18 amino acids. J lost 5 bases, V lost 4 bases, and 18 bases had no gene match. CDR3 nucleotides: TGTGCCAGCAGCGACGCTCCGGGACAGGGTTTAAAGGGGGAGACCCAGTACTTC. Protein product: CASSDAPGQGLKGETQYF.

The chain couples TRBV19 to TRBJ2-2, with TRBD1 matching 8 bases. V gave up 6 bases and J gave up 7 bases; unmatched junction bases: 7. The germline V gene encodes CDR1 LNHDA and CDR2 SQIVND (reference sequence). The CDR3 consists of 14 residues. The CDR3 is CASSRTGTIGELFF. The CDR3 DNA reads TGTGCCAGTAGCAGGACAGGGACCATCGGGGAGCTGTTTTTT.

In its sample, this clone was seen a few times. CDR3 nucleotides: TGTGCCAGCAGCGTAGGGACAGTCAATCAGCCCCAGCATTTT. It encodes CASSVGTVNQPQHF. The rearrangement uses TRBV9 and TRBJ1-5; perhaps TRBD1 as D (6 bases). V was trimmed by 0 bases and J by 3 bases, leaving 7 bases between them. The CDR3 is 14 amino acids. Per the germline V gene, CDR1 is SGDLS and CDR2 is YYNGEE. The variable domain in full, completed from reference TRBV9 and TRBJ1-5, reads DSGVTQTPKHLITATGQRVTLRCSPRSGDLSVYWYQQSLDQGLQFLIQYYNGEERAKGNILERFSAQQFPDLHSELNLSSLELGDSALYFCASSVGTVNQPQHFGDGTRLSIL.

The V and J genes are TRBV19 and TRBJ1-1; D remains ambiguous. The CDR3 has 14 amino acids. Germline CDR1 and CDR2: LNHDA and SQIVND (reference sequence). V was shortened by 1 base and J by 5 bases, with 11 bases between the two germline ends. CDR3 region: CASSIGPTRTEAFF. CDR3 DNA: TGTGCCAGTAGTATAGGCCCCACGAGGACTGAAGCTTTCTTT.

This chain links TRBV20-1 with TRBJ1-4; D is unclear. With 6 bases removed from V and 7 bases from J, the gap between germline ends came to 9 bases. Germline V gene lookup returns CDR1 DFQATT and CDR2 SNEGSKA (reference sequence). This CDR3 is built from 11 residues. Written as DNA, the CDR3 is TGCAGTGCCCTCCTTGGTGAAAAACTGTTTTTT. Protein product: CSALLGEKLFF.